Each of the 5 T cell receptor beta chains below was sequenced from the same sample in a study of blood T cell repertoires in COVID-19. Assay used: immunoSEQ multiplex PCR; TCRdb lists only in-frame clones, some missing. The top ten clones hold 3.7% of a sample with 150,000 to 200,000 clones, about 87% of them seen once. The specimen sequenced was peripheral blood. These receptors came from a man aged 18 to 35 with active or convalescent COVID-19.

Remarks on this clone: Its ends do not fully match the called genes, so a read error is possible. The chain has TRBV5-6 and TRBJ1-2; D call uncertain. Per the germline V gene, CDR1 is SGHDT and CDR2 is YYEEEE. The CDR3 has 12 residues. This CDR3 is CASSLVAGIIVF. CDR3 coding DNA: TGTGCCAGCAGCTTGGTAGCCGGAATTATTGTCTTC.

Written as DNA, the CDR3 is TGTGCCAGCAGCACGGGACTACACCAAGAGACCCAGTACTTC. Translated: CASSTGLHQETQYF. The rearrangement links TRBV11-3 to TRBJ2-5; 7 nucleotides align to TRBD2. The CDR3 extends over 14 amino acids. From germline, CDR1 is SGHNT and CDR2 YENEEA. Unmatched junction bases numbered 3, after V lost 5 bases and J lost 0 bases.

The rearrangement joins TRBV3-1 (or the pseudogene TRBV3-2) to TRBJ2-1, with 13 bases that match TRBD2. The V segment lost 4 bases and the J segment 8 bases; nucleotides outside the gene matches: 8. The V gene's germline CDR1 is LGHDT and CDR2 YNNKEL (reference sequence). This CDR3 spans 16 amino acids. CDR3 residues: CASSRTSGRTLHEQFF. The DNA for the CDR3 is TGTGCCAGCAGCCGGACTAGCGGGAGAACTCTCCATGAGCAGTTCTTC.

The rearrangement links TRBV6-2 or TRBV6-3 to TRBJ2-5; D possibly corresponds to TRBD1 (5 bases). V was cut by 0 bases and J by 2 bases, with 13 bases left in between. This CDR3 is 16 amino acids long. Germline loops: CDR1 MNHEY, CDR2 SVGEGT. The CDR3 bases are TGTGCCAGCAGTTACTCGATTCTCAGGGATCAAGAGACCCAGTACTTC. This encodes CASSYSILRDQETQYF.

The chain links TRBV3-1 (or the pseudogene TRBV3-2) to TRBJ2-1; TRBD2 matches 8 bases. The CDR3 length is 15 residues. In germline, CDR1 is LGHDT, CDR2 YNNKEL (reference sequence). Losses at the gene ends were 4 bases for V and 1 base for J; bases not matched to a gene: 3. CDR3 nucleotides: TGTGCCAGCAGCCCTACTAGCGGATCCTACAATGAGCAGTTCTTC. It translates to CASSPTSGSYNEQFF.